Below are 9 T cell receptor beta chains sequenced from a single sample in a study of Graves' ophthalmopathy and Graves' hyperthyroidism. Amplification from RNA transcripts yielded the TCR beta CDR3 regions. Scientists carried out first-round RT-PCR using HTBI primers and then a second-round multiplex PCR. TCRdb analysed the multiplex PCR reads with MiXCR anew, one entry per CDR3 protein. The table shows about 640,000 distinct CDR3 sequences, with roughly 39% occurring only once. The material sequenced was peripheral blood. Receptor source: an adult man with Graves' ophthalmopathy.

At least ten counts were recorded for this clonotype. The chain employs TRBV19 and TRBJ1-1; no definite D call. The length of the CDR3 is 12 residues. Germline CDR1 LNHDA, CDR2 SQIVND (reference sequence). V lost 7 bases to trimming and J lost 6 bases, with 12 bases between them. The CDR3 bases are TGTGCCAGTACCCCACGGGGAGCTGAAGCTTTCTTT. This sequence encodes CASTPRGAEAFF.

This clonotype was recorded many times. The chain carries TRBV10-3 and TRBJ2-5, with TRBD1 as a possible D gene (5 bases). The V end was cut by 3 bases, the J end by 5 bases, with 13 bases between. The germline gives CDR1 ENHRY, CDR2 SYGVKD. The CDR3 is 14 residues long. CDR3 coding DNA: TGTGCCATCAGTGATGGGGCAGGGCTTGAGACCCAGTACTTC. Translating gives CAISDGAGLETQYF.

This clonotype appeared many times. The chain employs TRBV12-3 or TRBV12-4 and TRBJ1-4; D unresolved. The CDR3 sequence is 15 residues long. V lost 1 base and J lost 8, with 14 bases in between. CDR3 DNA: TGTGCCAGCAGTTTAGGGATTTCGGGGATGGAAAAACTGTTTTTT. Translated, it gives CASSLGISGMEKLFF.

There are a few counts of this clonotype. This chain uses TRBV7-9 with TRBJ2-7; the match to TRBD1 covers 9 bases. The CDR3 length is 15 residues. V gave up 5 bases and J gave up 5 bases; unmatched junction bases: 10. The germline V gene has CDR1 SEHNR and CDR2 FQNEAQ (reference sequence). The CDR3 DNA is TGTGCCAGCAGCGGCCGGGACAGGGATTTCCACGAGCAGTACTTC. Its translation is CASSGRDRDFHEQYF.

V gene TRBV12-5 combines with J gene TRBJ2-7, with D possibly called TRBD1 or TRBD2 (6 bases each). Deletions cut 3 bases from V and 4 bases from J, with 13 bases between. Germline assignment: CDR1 LGHNT and CDR2 FRNRAP. CDR3 length: 14 amino acids. The CDR3 DNA sequence: TGTGCTAGTGGTTTAGGGGGGAATTCGTACGAGCAGTACTTC. It encodes CASGLGGNSYEQYF. Drawing the rest from reference TRBV12-5 and TRBJ2-7, the complete variable domain is DARVTQTPRHKVTEMGQEVTMRCQPILGHNTVFWYRQTMMQGLELLAYFRNRAPLDDSGMPKDRFSAEMPDATLATLKIQPSEPRDSAVYFCASGLGGNSYEQYFGPGTRLTVT.

This chain links TRBV10-3 with TRBJ1-5; D perhaps matches TRBD1 (6 bases). The CDR3 sequence is 13 residues long. CDR1 ENHRY and CDR2 SYGVKD come from the germline V gene. The V and J ends lost 6 bases and 9 bases respectively, with 15 bases between them. The CDR3 region has the DNA TGTGCCATCAGGAACAGGGACCTCGGGCCCCAGCATTTT. Amino acid sequence: CAIRNRDLGPQHF.

This clonotype was counted ten times or more. CDR3 loop: CSVLEGSEQYF. CDR3 DNA: TGCAGCGTTCTTGAGGGAAGCGAGCAGTACTTC. The chain couples TRBV29-1 to TRBJ2-7, with a weak D call TRBD2 (5 bases). The CDR3 totals 11 residues. V was shortened by 5 bases and J by 6 bases, with 11 bases between the two germline ends. The germline V gene encodes CDR1 SQVTM and CDR2 ANQGSEA.

This clonotype showed up many times. The chain employs TRBV6-5 and TRBJ1-4; the D gene is possibly TRBD1 (6 bases). Germline V CDR1 and CDR2: MNHEY, SVGAGI. This CDR3 spans 14 amino acids. Trimming took 6 bases from V and 8 from J, leaving 16 bases between them. CDR3 loop: CASRDQGKDEKLFF. CDR3 nucleotides: TGTGCCAGCAGAGACCAGGGGAAGGACGAAAAACTGTTTTTT.

The table lists this clonotype with many counts. This chain uses TRBV6-5 with TRBJ1-5; D ambiguous. Germline CDR1 MNHEY, CDR2 SVGAGI. This CDR3 contains 13 residues. Trimming pared 6 bases from V and 7 bases from J, leaving 13 bases between. The CDR3 coding sequence is TGTGCCAGCAGAAGCACAGTAGGCCAGCCCCAGCATTTT. It is translated as CASRSTVGQPQHF.